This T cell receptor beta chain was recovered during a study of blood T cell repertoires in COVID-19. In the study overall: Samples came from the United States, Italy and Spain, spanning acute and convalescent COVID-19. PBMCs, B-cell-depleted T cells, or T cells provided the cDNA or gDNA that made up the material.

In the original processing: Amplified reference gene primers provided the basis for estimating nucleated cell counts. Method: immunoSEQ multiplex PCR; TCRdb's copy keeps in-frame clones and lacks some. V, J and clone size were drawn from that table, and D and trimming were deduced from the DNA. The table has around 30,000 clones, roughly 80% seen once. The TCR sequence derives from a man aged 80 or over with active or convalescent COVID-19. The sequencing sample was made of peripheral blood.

CDR3 coding DNA: TGTGCCAGCAGCTCTGAATTAGCGTACGAGCAGTACTTC. Protein: CASSSELAYEQYF. This sequence joins TRBV5-4 and TRBJ2-7, with TRBD2 as a possible D gene (5 bases). Germline-derived CDR1 and CDR2 are SGHNT and YYREEE (reference sequence). V was cut by 3 bases and J by 4 bases, with 11 bases left in between. CDR3 size: 13 residues. The entire variable domain, with the rest obtained from reference TRBV5-4 and TRBJ2-7, is as follows: ETGVTQSPTHLIKTRGQQVTLRCSSQSGHNTVSWYQQALGQGPQFIFQYYREEENGRGNFPPRFSGLQFPNYSSELNVNALELDDSALYLCASSSELAYEQYFGPGTRLTVT.